This note documents a single T cell receptor beta chain sequence. The repertoire was sequenced with immunoSEQ multiplex PCR; TCRdb's copy has only in-frame clones and lacks some. Among under 250,000 clones listed, around four fifths were seen once. There are 17 residues in the CDR3. The V end was cut by 0 bases, the J end by 1 base, with 16 bases between. In germline, CDR1 is MGHRA, CDR2 YSYEKL. This sample is part of a study of blood T cell repertoires in COVID-19. As for the study in general: The United States, Italy and Spain provided the acute and convalescent COVID-19 samples.

Sequencing was carried out using peripheral blood. V gene TRBV4-1 combines with J gene TRBJ2-7; D may be TRBD1 (7 bases). The TCR originated in a man aged 25-45 years who had recovered from COVID-19. The CDR3 DNA follows: TGCGCCAGCAGCCAAGATGGAGGGGGCGGCGATTCCTACGAGCAGTACTTC. Its protein product is CASSQDGGGGDSYEQYF.